The sequence of this T cell receptor beta chain was determined in a study of blood T cell repertoires in COVID-19. Across the study: Samples representing acute and convalescent COVID-19 were sourced from the United States, Italy and Spain. T cells, B-cell-depleted T cells, or PBMCs provided the cDNA or gDNA that served as material.

The CDR3 sequence is 16 residues long. Germline V lookup: CDR1 WSHSY, CDR2 SAAADI. The V gene lost 3 bases and the J gene lost 1 base, with 13 bases spanning the gap. Under the authors' procedure: Amplification of reference gene primers was used by the study to estimate nucleated cell counts. Assay: immunoSEQ multiplex PCR; the TCRdb copy retains only in-frame clones and omits some. V and J calls and clone size follow that table, whereas D and trimming were derived from the DNA. Of around 110,000 clones listed, approximately 90% are singletons. The chain combines TRBV10-2 with TRBJ1-5; D unclear. Source material: peripheral blood. This TCR was recovered from a man aged 35 to 55 with acute or convalescent COVID-19. CDR3 in amino acids: CASSDSSLRSNQPQHF. CDR3 sequence (DNA): TGCGCCAGCAGTGATTCTAGTTTAAGGAGCAATCAGCCCCAGCATTTT.